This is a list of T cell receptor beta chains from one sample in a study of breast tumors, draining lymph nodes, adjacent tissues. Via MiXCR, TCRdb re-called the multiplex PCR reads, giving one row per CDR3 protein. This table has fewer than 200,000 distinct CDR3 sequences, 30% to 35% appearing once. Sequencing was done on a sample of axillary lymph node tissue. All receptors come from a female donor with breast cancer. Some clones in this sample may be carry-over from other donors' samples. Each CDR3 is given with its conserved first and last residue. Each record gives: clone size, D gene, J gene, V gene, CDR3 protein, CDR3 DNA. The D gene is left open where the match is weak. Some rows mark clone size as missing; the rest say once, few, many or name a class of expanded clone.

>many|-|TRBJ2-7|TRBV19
CASSGVGGPYEQYF
TGTGCCAGTAGTGGCGTCGGGGGACCCTACGAGCAGTACTTC
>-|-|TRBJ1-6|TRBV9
CASSGGGGSSYNSPLHF
TGTGCCAGCAGCGGGGGCGGGGGGAGCTCCTATAATTCACCCCTCCACTTT
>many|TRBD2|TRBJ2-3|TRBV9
CASSVTGRLDYTQYF
TGTGCCAGCAGCGTCACCGGGAGGTTGGATTATACGCAGTATTTT
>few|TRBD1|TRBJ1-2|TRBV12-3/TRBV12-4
CASSYRGGEAF
TGTGCCAGCAGCTACAGGGGGGGCGAGGCCTTC
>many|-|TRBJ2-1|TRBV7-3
CASTEGLATSEQFF
TGTGCCAGCACCGAGGGGCTAGCGACTTCTGAGCAGTTCTTC
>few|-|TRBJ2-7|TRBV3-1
CASRGGPSYEQYF
TGTGCCAGCAGGGGGGGCCCCTCCTACGAGCAGTACTTC
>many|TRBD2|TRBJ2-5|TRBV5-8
CASSPGTSGNGGQETQYF
TGTGCCAGCAGCCCGGGGACTAGCGGCAATGGGGGGCAAGAGACCCAGTACTTC
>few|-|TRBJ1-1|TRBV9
CASASGRGVAGTEAFF
TGTGCCAGCGCTTCGGGAAGGGGGGTTGCAGGGACTGAAGCTTTCTTT
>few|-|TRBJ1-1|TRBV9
CASSVRGTLNTEAFF
TGTGCCAGCAGCGTTCGAGGGACACTGAACACTGAAGCTTTCTTT
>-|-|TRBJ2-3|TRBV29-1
CSVVADTQYF
TGCAGCGTTGTGGCAGATACGCAGTATTTT
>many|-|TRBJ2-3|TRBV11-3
CASSLLLALPTDTQYF
TGTGCCAGCAGCTTACTCCTAGCCCTACCCACAGATACGCAGTATTTT
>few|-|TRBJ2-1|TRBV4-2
CASSQDKAYHAVEQFF
TGTGCCAGCAGCCAAGATAAAGCCTACCATGCCGTTGAGCAGTTCTTC